These T cell receptor beta chains were read from a single sample in a study of Ad26.COV2.S vaccination and SARS-CoV-2 variants. Produced via immunoSEQ multiplex PCR; TCRdb's table is partial and in-frame only. The sample holds roughly 300,000 clones; around 89% are singletons and the top ten take approximately 5%. The sequences come from peripheral blood, collected in a trial of Ad26.COV2.S vaccine versus placebo. The receptors originated from a person between 18 and 60 years old who received the Ad26.COV2.S COVID-19 vaccine or a placebo. Each CDR3 is given with its conserved first and last residue. A row's size may be missing; if present it is once, few, many or a size class.

size | J | V | CDR3
. | TRBJ2-1 | TRBV5-1 | CASSLAVDNEQFF
. | TRBJ2-1 | TRBV6-2/TRBV6-3 | CASSYSRTGTGLDEQFF
. | TRBJ1-3 | TRBV7-2 | CASSLGGGTGNTIYF
. | TRBJ1-4 | TRBV7-8 | CASSWDATNEKLFF
once | TRBJ2-3 | TRBV4-2 | CASSQDLASSPSTDTQYF
. | TRBJ2-7 | TRBV21-1 | CASSKWGQGGDYEQYF
. | TRBJ1-5 | TRBV13 | CASTRGSNQPQHF
. | TRBJ1-1 | TRBV3-1/TRBV3-2 | CASSQDGGGTTEAFF
. | TRBJ1-4 | TRBV20-1 | CSASDRGNEKLFF
. | TRBJ1-1 | TRBV11-2 | CASSIRNTEAFF
. | TRBJ2-7 | TRBV2 | CASRATSGSLSYEQYF
. | TRBJ2-1 | TRBV27 | CASSPTHYPYNEQFF
. | TRBJ2-1 | TRBV27 | CASNLAGGPRPGEQFF
. | TRBJ2-1 | TRBV18 | CASSPLSPEDRGSSNSYNEQFF
. | TRBJ1-5 | TRBV24-1 | CATSDSSSSNQPQHF
. | TRBJ2-7 | TRBV9 | CASSVALGQAMGEQYF
once | TRBJ2-7 | TRBV7-9 | CASTSGGPYEQYF
. | TRBJ2-2 | TRBV24-1 | CATSLDGGELFF
. | TRBJ2-1 | TRBV5-1 | CASSLAGGRSYNEQFF
. | TRBJ2-7 | TRBV6-1 | CASSEAPGPANPYEQYF
. | TRBJ2-3 | TRBV7-2 | CASSLGTYTSTDTQYF
. | TRBJ1-5 | TRBV4-1 | CASSQDGHYNQPQHF
. | TRBJ2-1 | TRBV4-2 | CASSQGLGPASSYNEQFF
. | TRBJ1-1 | TRBV7-9 | CASSLAAGGNTEAFF
few | TRBJ1-6 | TRBV30 | CAYSLRGSDSPLHF
. | TRBJ1-1 | TRBV6-5 | CASRVNTEAFF
. | TRBJ2-2 | TRBV10-2 | CASSESWGTSTGELFF
. | TRBJ1-5 | TRBV28 | CASSLLNYQGLYSNQPQHF